Following are 28 T cell receptor beta chains from one sample sequenced in a study of T cell repertoires in cytomegalovirus infection (dated by TCRdb to between 2019 and 2020). Interpreted using the paper, the treatment or condition label stands for: in vitro stimulation with specific CMV peptide epitopes to enrich CMV-specific T cells. For these TCRs, the target antigens are not known. Instrument on record: Illumina HiSeq 1500. TCRdb trimmed public reads at Q25 via fastp, called clones via MiXCR and kept in-frame beta chains. A single entry per CDR3 protein holds the most common genes and DNA from its merged rows. In all, the sample holds around 500,000 distinct CDR3 sequences, and about two fifths of those were seen once. The ten largest clones take up around 44% of the sample. The input for sequencing was cultured PBMCs, taken from culture after CMV antigen stimulation. The receptors shown here come from a human donor in good health (CMV status not recorded). Some clones in this sample may be carry-over from other donors' samples.

The chain carries TRBV28 and TRBJ2-3; TRBD1 aligns across 8 bases. This CDR3 spans 15 amino acids. Germline CDR1 and CDR2: MDHEN and SYDVKM. Germline trimming cut 6 bases from V and 2 bases from J; bases unmatched to any gene: 7. CDR3 in DNA: TGTGCCAGCAGCCTGAGGACAGGGAACACAGATACGCAGTATTTT. It yields the protein CASSLRTGNTDTQYF.

This clonotype was recorded a few times. The chain joins TRBV7-2 to TRBJ2-7; 12 nucleotides line up with TRBD2. Germline V lookup: CDR1 SGHTA, CDR2 FQGNSA. J was trimmed by 0 bases and V by 1 base; bases with no gene match: 4. CDR3 length: 17 residues. CDR3 in amino acids: CASSLGPSGGGSYEQYF. In DNA form, the CDR3 reads TGTGCCAGCAGCTTAGGCCCTAGCGGGGGGGGCTCCTACGAGCAGTACTTC. The complete variable domain, with remaining parts taken from reference TRBV7-2 and TRBJ2-7, reads GAGVSQSPSNKVTEKGKDVELRCDPISGHTALYWYRQSLGQGLEFLIYFQGNSAPDKSGLPSDRFSAERTGGSVSTLTIQRTQQEDSAVYLCASSLGPSGGGSYEQYFGPGTRLTVT.

This rearrangement joins TRBV6-6 to TRBJ2-5; D gene uncertain. The CDR3 is made up of 12 amino acids. The V gene lost 6 bases and the J gene lost 4 bases, with 9 bases spanning the gap. The V gene's germline CDR1 is MNHNY and CDR2 SVGAGI (reference sequence). The CDR3 sequence is CASRKRAETQYF. Written as DNA, the CDR3 is TGTGCCAGCAGGAAAAGGGCAGAGACCCAGTACTTC.

The gene calls are TRBV6-8 and TRBJ1-2; D gene unclear. Trimming stripped 4 bases from V and 4 bases from J, with 10 bases between. CDR1 is MNHGY and CDR2 is SAAAGT in the germline V gene. The CDR3 has 13 amino acids. The CDR3 nucleotides read TGTGCCAGCAGTTTCAGTGTCGGCTATGGCTACACCTTC. Translating it yields CASSFSVGYGYTF.

Of note for this clonotype: One junction end does not reproduce the germline sequence, and a read error may be involved. V usage is TRBV5-4 and J usage is TRBJ1-2; 10 bases agree with TRBD1. The CDR3 extends over 14 amino acids. In germline, CDR1 is SGHNT, CDR2 YYREEE (reference sequence). CDR3 in amino acids: CASTLDRGIYGYTF. The DNA for the CDR3 is TGTGCCAGCACCTTGGACAGGGGGATCTATGGCTACACCTTC.

The V and J genes are TRBV7-2 and TRBJ2-3; weak D call: TRBD2 (5 bases). The ends were cut back, 4 bases at V and 0 bases at J, with 11 bases in the middle. CDR3 length: 15 residues. Germline V gene data show CDR1 as SGHTA and CDR2 as FQGNSA. The CDR3 nucleotides read TGTGCCAGCAGCTCCTCTAGCCGTAGCACAGATACGCAGTATTTT. Amino acids: CASSSSSRSTDTQYF. The complete variable domain, with remaining parts taken from reference TRBV7-2 and TRBJ2-3, reads GAGVSQSPSNKVTEKGKDVELRCDPISGHTALYWYRQSLGQGLEFLIYFQGNSAPDKSGLPSDRFSAERTGGSVSTLTIQRTQQEDSAVYLCASSSSSRSTDTQYFGPGTRLTVL.

V gene TRBV12-3 or TRBV12-4 combines with J gene TRBJ2-5, with 7 nucleotides matching TRBD2. The CDR3 is made up of 12 amino acids. The trim removed 6 bases at V and 5 bases at J, leaving 3 bases unmatched. Here the CDR3 reads CASRRGWETQYF. The CDR3 DNA is TGTGCCAGCAGGCGGGGGTGGGAGACCCAGTACTTC.

The V call is TRBV20-1, the J call TRBJ1-2, with D unclear. There are 15 residues in the CDR3. Trimming left V 6 bases short and J 0 bases short, with 17 bases between. Germline V CDR1 and CDR2: DFQATT, SNEGSKA (reference sequence). The CDR3 sequence is CSAALGPRANYGYTF. Here the CDR3 DNA reads TGCAGTGCCGCCCTTGGACCGAGAGCTAACTATGGCTACACCTTC.

J is TRBJ2-3 and V is TRBV10-3; tentatively, D is TRBD2 (6 bases). Trimming took 0 bases from V and 2 from J, leaving 12 bases between them. The CDR3 spans 16 residues. CDR1 and CDR2 from the germline V gene are ENHRY and SYGVKD. The chain's CDR3 is CAISESASATTDTQYF. CDR3 DNA: TGTGCCATCAGTGAGTCGGCTAGCGCCACCACAGATACGCAGTATTTT.

This chain connects TRBV12-3 or TRBV12-4 to TRBJ1-6; TRBD1 aligns across 7 bases. The CDR3 loop spans 13 amino acids. V was clipped by 5 bases and J by 13 bases; unmatched bases: 8. This CDR3 reads CASSEGTELPLHF. The CDR3 nucleotides read TGTGCCAGCAGTGAAGGGACAGAGCTCCCCCTCCACTTT.

The J gene is TRBJ1-2, the V gene TRBV5-6; D is perhaps TRBD1 (6 bases). The CDR3 length is 15 residues. V lost 1 base and J lost 3, with 13 bases in between. The germline gives CDR1 SGHDT, CDR2 YYEEEE. The CDR3 nucleotides read TGTGCCAGCAGCTTGTTGACAGGACCCTACTATGGCTACACCTTC. Amino acids: CASSLLTGPYYGYTF.

The V call is TRBV7-2, the J call TRBJ2-5; 9 nucleotides match TRBD2. V gave up 1 base and J gave up 1 base; unmatched junction bases: 4. Germline-derived CDR1 and CDR2 are SGHTA and FQGNSA. The CDR3 extends over 16 amino acids. In DNA, the CDR3 is TGTGCCAGCAGCTTAGGTAGTAGCGGGGGCCAAGAGACCCAGTACTTC. The encoded protein is CASSLGSSGGQETQYF. Drawing the rest from reference TRBV7-2 and TRBJ2-5, the complete variable domain is GAGVSQSPSNKVTEKGKDVELRCDPISGHTALYWYRQSLGQGLEFLIYFQGNSAPDKSGLPSDRFSAERTGGSVSTLTIQRTQQEDSAVYLCASSLGSSGGQETQYFGPGTRLLVL.

The gene calls are TRBV28 and TRBJ2-1, with 11 bases lining up with TRBD1. This CDR3 is built from 18 residues. Germline trimming cut 0 bases from V and 6 bases from J; bases unmatched to any gene: 10. Germline V gene data show CDR1 as MDHEN and CDR2 as SYDVKM. The CDR3 sequence: CASSLWASPGTGGNEQFF. In DNA, the CDR3 is TGTGCCAGCAGTTTATGGGCATCACCCGGGACAGGGGGCAATGAGCAGTTCTTC.

This chain joins TRBV27 and TRBJ2-2, with D possibly being TRBD2 (5 bases). Per the germline V gene, CDR1 is MNHEY and CDR2 is SMNVEV (reference sequence). CDR3 length equals 16 residues. V gave up 0 bases and J gave up 6 bases, with 14 bases separating them. CDR3 region: CASSLSRDLRAGELFF. CDR3 bases: TGTGCCAGCAGTTTATCCCGCGACCTGCGGGCCGGGGAGCTGTTTTTT.

The chain uses TRBV7-4 and TRBJ2-3; tentative D call: TRBD2 (6 bases). V was clipped by 5 bases and J by 4 bases, with 19 bases between them. This CDR3 has 16 amino acids. The germline CDR1 and CDR2 sequences are SGHVT and SQSDAQ. The CDR3 is CASSQHGDSVSDTQYF. In DNA, the CDR3 is TGTGCCAGCAGCCAACACGGGGACTCCGTCTCAGATACGCAGTATTTT.

The V gene is TRBV6-1, the J gene TRBJ2-4, with D unclear. Germline V gene sequence: CDR1 MNHNS, CDR2 SASEGT. With 2 bases removed from V and 6 bases from J, the gap between germline ends came to 20 bases. The CDR3 has 17 residues. CDR3 protein: CASSEPYRLHDRNIQYF. CDR3 DNA: TGTGCCAGCAGTGAACCGTATCGGTTGCACGATAGAAACATTCAGTACTTC.

The rearrangement uses TRBV7-2 and TRBJ2-1, with a tentative D call TRBD2 (6 bases). V was cut by 7 bases and J by 5 bases, with 18 bases left in between. This CDR3 comprises 15 residues. Per the germline V gene, CDR1 is SGHTA and CDR2 is FQGNSA. The CDR3 sequence is CASTRVAGRNNEQFF. The CDR3 DNA reads TGTGCCAGCACAAGGGTGGCGGGACGGAACAATGAGCAGTTCTTC.

The chain recombines TRBV19 with TRBJ2-5; D gene ambiguous. CDR3 length: 13 residues. Trimming pared 2 bases from V and 5 bases from J, leaving 9 bases between. Germline CDR1 is LNHDA and CDR2 is SQIVND (reference sequence). The CDR3 DNA reads TGTGCCAGTAGTATACGTCGACTTGAGACCCAGTACTTC. This sequence encodes CASSIRRLETQYF.

This clonotype was counted a few times. The genes are TRBV7-2 and TRBJ2-7; maybe TRBD2 (6 bases). Trimming pared 5 bases from V and 7 bases from J, leaving 27 bases between. Germline V gene data show CDR1 as SGHTA and CDR2 as FQGNSA. This CDR3 spans 17 amino acids. The CDR3 reads CASSGSPGVAAFGEQYF. The CDR3 region has the DNA TGTGCCAGCAGCGGTAGCCCCGGGGTAGCGGCTTTCGGGGAGCAGTACTTC.

This clonotype was seen a few times. The chain is built from TRBV12-3 or TRBV12-4 and TRBJ1-2; 9 positions match TRBD1. Trimming removed 3 bases from V and 0 bases from J; junction bases left unmatched: 2. The CDR3 loop spans 15 amino acids. Written as DNA, the CDR3 is TGTGCCAGCAGTTTGGGGACAGGGTCTAACTATGGCTACACCTTC. Translated: CASSLGTGSNYGYTF.

V is TRBV7-8 and J is TRBJ1-5; D unresolved. Germline V gene lookup returns CDR1 SGHVS and CDR2 FQNEAQ. CDR3 size: 15 residues. V dropped 5 bases and J dropped 2 bases, with 13 bases sitting between them. CDR3 sequence: CASSPRFEGNQPQHF. The CDR3 bases are TGTGCCAGCAGCCCGAGGTTTGAGGGCAATCAGCCCCAGCATTTT.

This chain links TRBV20-1 with TRBJ2-7; D is perhaps TRBD1 or TRBD2 (6 bases each). V lost 5 bases to trimming and J lost 0 bases, with 14 bases between them. CDR3 length: 14 amino acids. Germline V CDR1 and CDR2: DFQATT, SNEGSKA (reference sequence). CDR3 region: CSAQEGGSSYEQYF. The DNA of the CDR3 is TGCAGTGCTCAGGAAGGGGGGAGCTCCTACGAGCAGTACTTC.

The chain links TRBV5-1 to TRBJ2-3; D may be TRBD2 (5 bases). In germline, CDR1 is SGHRS, CDR2 YFSETQ. This CDR3 spans 15 amino acids. V lost 4 bases to trimming and J lost 4 bases, with 16 bases between them. The CDR3 nucleotides are TGCGCCAGCAGCCCTGACGCGGGCGGCCCAGATACGCAGTATTTT. It is translated as CASSPDAGGPDTQYF.

A single count supports this clonotype. This chain connects TRBV18 to TRBJ1-2; no firm D call. Germline V gene data show CDR1 as KGHSH and CDR2 as LQKENI. The V end was cut by 5 bases, the J end by 5 bases, with 18 bases between. This CDR3 is built from 15 residues. The CDR3 DNA reads as TGTGCCAGCTCAGTTCCGTCCGCCCTGGGGTATGGCTACACCTTC. Translation: CASSVPSALGYGYTF.

The sample holds a few counts of this clonotype. The chain links TRBV7-2 to TRBJ2-1; 9 bases line up with TRBD1. The CDR3 is made up of 15 amino acids. Germline CDR1 SGHTA, CDR2 FQGNSA. Trimming at V came to 5 bases and at J to 5 bases, leaving 7 bases not matched to a gene. CDR3 nucleotides: TGTGCCAGCAGCCTTCGGGACAGGGTTAACAATGAGCAGTTCTTC. Its translation is CASSLRDRVNNEQFF.

The chain employs TRBV2 and TRBJ1-6; D may be TRBD1 (5 bases). This CDR3 comprises 15 residues. Germline CDR1 SNHLY, CDR2 FYNNEI. V lost 7 bases and J lost 5, with 15 bases in between. The CDR3 sequence: CASKSTDRNNSPLHF. CDR3 DNA sequence: TGTGCCAGCAAATCGACAGATCGGAATAATTCACCCCTCCACTTT.

This clonotype turned up a few times. The chain combines TRBV27 with TRBJ1-3; 8 nucleotides agree with TRBD1. Germline V gene sequence: CDR1 MNHEY, CDR2 SMNVEV (reference sequence). CDR3 length: 20 amino acids. J lost 2 bases, V lost 3 bases, and 18 bases had no gene match. This CDR3 reads CASSLRRSLRKTGAGNTIYF. The CDR3 bases are TGTGCCAGCAGTTTGAGGCGCTCCCTACGTAAGACAGGGGCTGGAAACACCATATATTTT.

This clonotype showed up just a few times. The chain combines TRBV12-3 or TRBV12-4 with TRBJ2-3; D tentatively fits TRBD1 or TRBD2 (5 bases each). Trimming took 5 bases from V and 0 from J, leaving 15 bases between them. CDR3 length: 16 amino acids. Here the CDR3 DNA reads TGTGCCAGCAGTCCACGTGGGGGTAGGAGCACAGATACGCAGTATTTT. Amino acid sequence: CASSPRGGRSTDTQYF.